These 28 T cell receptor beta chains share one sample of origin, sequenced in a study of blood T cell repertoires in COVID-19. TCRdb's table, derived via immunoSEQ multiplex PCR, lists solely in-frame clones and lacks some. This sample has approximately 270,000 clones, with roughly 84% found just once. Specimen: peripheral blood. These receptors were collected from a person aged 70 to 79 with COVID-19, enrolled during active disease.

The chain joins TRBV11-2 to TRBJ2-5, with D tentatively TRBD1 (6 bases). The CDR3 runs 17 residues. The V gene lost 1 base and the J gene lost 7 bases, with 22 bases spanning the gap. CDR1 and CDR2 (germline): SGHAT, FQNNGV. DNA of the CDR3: TGTGCCAGCAGCTTAGCCGGACAGACCGTTCTAAGCGGGACCCAGTACTTC. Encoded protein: CASSLAGQTVLSGTQYF.

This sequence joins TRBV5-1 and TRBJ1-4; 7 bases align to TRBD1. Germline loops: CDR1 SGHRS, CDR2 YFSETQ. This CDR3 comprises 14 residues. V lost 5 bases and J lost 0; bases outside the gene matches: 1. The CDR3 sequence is CASRTGPTNEKLFF. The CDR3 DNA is TGCGCCAGCAGGACAGGGCCAACTAATGAAAAACTGTTTTTT.

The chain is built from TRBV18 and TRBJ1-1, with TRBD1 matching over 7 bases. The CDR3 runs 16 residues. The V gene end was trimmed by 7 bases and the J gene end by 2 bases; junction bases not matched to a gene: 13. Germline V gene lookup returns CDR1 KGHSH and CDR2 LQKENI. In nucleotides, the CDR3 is TGTGCCAGCTTCCTACGACAGGGCGGATTCAACACTGAAGCTTTCTTT. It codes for CASFLRQGGFNTEAFF.

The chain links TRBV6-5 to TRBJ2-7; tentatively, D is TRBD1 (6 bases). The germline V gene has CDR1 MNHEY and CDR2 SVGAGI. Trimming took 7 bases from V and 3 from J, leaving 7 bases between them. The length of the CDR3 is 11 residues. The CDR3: CASTRGYEQYF. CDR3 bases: TGTGCCAGCACCAGGGGCTACGAGCAGTACTTC.

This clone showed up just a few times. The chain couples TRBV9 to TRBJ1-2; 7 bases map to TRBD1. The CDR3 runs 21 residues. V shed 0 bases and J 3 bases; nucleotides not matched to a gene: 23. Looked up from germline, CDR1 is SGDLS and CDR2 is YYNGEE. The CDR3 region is CASSVGFFWWDSNESYYGYTF. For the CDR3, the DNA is TGTGCCAGCAGCGTAGGGTTTTTTTGGTGGGACAGTAATGAATCCTACTATGGCTACACCTTC.

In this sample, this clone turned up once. The chain's CDR3 is CASSPTLAGAFGSYGYTF. In DNA, the CDR3 is TGTGCCAGCAGCCCCACTTTGGCTGGGGCTTTTGGTTCGTATGGCTACACCTTC. This sequence joins TRBV7-2 and TRBJ1-2; the D gene is possibly TRBD1 (5 bases). The CDR3 runs 18 residues. V was trimmed by 5 bases and J by 5 bases, leaving 27 bases between them. Looked up from germline, CDR1 is SGHTA and CDR2 is FQGNSA.

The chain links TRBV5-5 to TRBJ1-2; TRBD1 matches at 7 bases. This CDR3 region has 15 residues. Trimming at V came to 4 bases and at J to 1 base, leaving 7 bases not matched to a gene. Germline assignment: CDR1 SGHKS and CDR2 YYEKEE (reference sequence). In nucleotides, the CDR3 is TGTGCCAGCAGCCTTCAGACAGGGAGTAACTATGGCTACACCTTC. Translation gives CASSLQTGSNYGYTF.

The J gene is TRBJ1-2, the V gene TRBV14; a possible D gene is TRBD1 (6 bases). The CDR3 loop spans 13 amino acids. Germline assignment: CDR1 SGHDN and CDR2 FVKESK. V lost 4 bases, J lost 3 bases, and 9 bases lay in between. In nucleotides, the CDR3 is TGTGCCAGCAGCCGGGACATCGACTATGGCTACACCTTC. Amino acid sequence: CASSRDIDYGYTF. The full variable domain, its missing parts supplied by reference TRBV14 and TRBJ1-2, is EAGVTQFPSHSVIEKGQTVTLRCDPISGHDNLYWYRRVMGKEIKFLLHFVKESKQDESGMPNNRFLAERTGGTYSTLKVQPAELEDSGVYFCASSRDIDYGYTFGSGTRLTVV.

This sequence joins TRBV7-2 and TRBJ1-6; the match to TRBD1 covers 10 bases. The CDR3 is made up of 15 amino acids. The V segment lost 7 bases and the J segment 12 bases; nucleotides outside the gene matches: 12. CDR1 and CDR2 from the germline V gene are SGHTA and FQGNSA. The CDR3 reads CASNQSRDRGLPLHF. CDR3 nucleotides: TGTGCCAGCAACCAAAGCCGGGACAGGGGACTACCCCTCCACTTT. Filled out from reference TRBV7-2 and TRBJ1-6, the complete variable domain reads GAGVSQSPSNKVTEKGKDVELRCDPISGHTALYWYRQSLGQGLEFLIYFQGNSAPDKSGLPSDRFSAERTGGSVSTLTIQRTQQEDSAVYLCASNQSRDRGLPLHFGNGTRLTVT.

The CDR3 DNA is TGTGCCAGCAGCGTAGGACAGGGGGTAAACTACGAGCAGTACTTC. Residues: CASSVGQGVNYEQYF. V and J are TRBV9 and TRBJ2-7; 9 nucleotides line up with TRBD1. The germline V gene encodes CDR1 SGDLS and CDR2 YYNGEE. V gave up 0 bases and J gave up 3 bases; unmatched junction bases: 4. The CDR3 has 15 residues.

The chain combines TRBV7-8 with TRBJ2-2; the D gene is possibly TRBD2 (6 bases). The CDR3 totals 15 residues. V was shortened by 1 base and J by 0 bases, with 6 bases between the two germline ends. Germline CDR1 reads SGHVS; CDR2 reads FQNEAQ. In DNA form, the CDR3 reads TGTGCCAGCAGCTTAGGACTAGCGAACACCGGGGAGCTGTTTTTT. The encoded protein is CASSLGLANTGELFF. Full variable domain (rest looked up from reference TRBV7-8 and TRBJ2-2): GAGVSQSPRYKVAKRGQDVALRCDPISGHVSLFWYQQALGQGPEFLTYFQNEAQLDKSGLPSDRFFAERPEGSVSTLKIQRTQQEDSAVYLCASSLGLANTGELFFGEGSRLTVL.

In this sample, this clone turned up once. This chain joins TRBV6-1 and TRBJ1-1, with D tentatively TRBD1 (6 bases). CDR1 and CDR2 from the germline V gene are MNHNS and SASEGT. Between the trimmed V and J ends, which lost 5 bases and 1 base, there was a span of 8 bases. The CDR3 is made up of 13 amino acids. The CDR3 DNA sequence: TGTGCCAGCAGTACAGGGACGAACACTGAAGCTTTCTTT. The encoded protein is CASSTGTNTEAFF.

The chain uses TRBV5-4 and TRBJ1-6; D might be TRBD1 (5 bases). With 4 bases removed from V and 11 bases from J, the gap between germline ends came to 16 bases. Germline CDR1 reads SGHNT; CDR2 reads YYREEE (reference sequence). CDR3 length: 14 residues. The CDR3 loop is CASSPTSEGPPLHF. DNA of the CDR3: TGTGCCAGCAGCCCGACGTCGGAGGGACCACCCCTCCACTTT.

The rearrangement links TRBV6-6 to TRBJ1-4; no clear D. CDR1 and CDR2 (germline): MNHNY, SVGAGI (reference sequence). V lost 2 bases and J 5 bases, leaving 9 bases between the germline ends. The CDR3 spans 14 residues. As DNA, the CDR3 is TGTGCCAGCAGTTACCTGCGATTGAATGAAAAACTGTTTTTT. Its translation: CASSYLRLNEKLFF.

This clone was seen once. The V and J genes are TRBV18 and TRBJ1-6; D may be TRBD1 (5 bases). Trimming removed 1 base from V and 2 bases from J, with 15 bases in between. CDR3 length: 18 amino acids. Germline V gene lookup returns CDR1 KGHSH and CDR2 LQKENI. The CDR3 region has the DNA TGTGCCAGCTCACCACTTACATTGGGGGGACCCTATAATTCACCCCTCCACTTT. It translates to CASSPLTLGGPYNSPLHF.

CDR3 protein: CASSLQAVQPYEQYF. The CDR3, as DNA: TGTGCCAGCAGCTTGCAAGCGGTCCAACCCTACGAGCAGTACTTC. The chain employs TRBV5-6 and TRBJ2-7; TRBD2 might be the D (5 bases). Trimming stripped 1 base from V and 2 bases from J, with 13 bases between. The CDR3 is made up of 15 amino acids. Germline V gene data show CDR1 as SGHDT and CDR2 as YYEEEE.

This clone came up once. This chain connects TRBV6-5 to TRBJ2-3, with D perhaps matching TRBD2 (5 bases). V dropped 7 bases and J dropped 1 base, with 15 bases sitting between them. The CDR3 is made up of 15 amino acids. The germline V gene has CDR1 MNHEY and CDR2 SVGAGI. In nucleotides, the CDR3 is TGTGCCAGCACTACGGGTGGGAGCGGCACAGATACGCAGTATTTT. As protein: CASTTGGSGTDTQYF.

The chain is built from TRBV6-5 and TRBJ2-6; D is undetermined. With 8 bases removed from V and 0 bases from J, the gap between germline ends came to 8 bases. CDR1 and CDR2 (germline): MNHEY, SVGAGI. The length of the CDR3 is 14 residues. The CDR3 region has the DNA TGTGCCAGCGGAGTCTACTCTGGGGCCAACGTCCTGACTTTC. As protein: CASGVYSGANVLTF.

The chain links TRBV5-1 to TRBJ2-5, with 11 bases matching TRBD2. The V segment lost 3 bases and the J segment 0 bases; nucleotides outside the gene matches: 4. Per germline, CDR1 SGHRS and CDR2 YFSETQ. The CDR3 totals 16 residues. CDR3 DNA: TGCGCCAGCAGCTCGGGGACTAGCGGAAACCAAGAGACCCAGTACTTC. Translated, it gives CASSSGTSGNQETQYF.

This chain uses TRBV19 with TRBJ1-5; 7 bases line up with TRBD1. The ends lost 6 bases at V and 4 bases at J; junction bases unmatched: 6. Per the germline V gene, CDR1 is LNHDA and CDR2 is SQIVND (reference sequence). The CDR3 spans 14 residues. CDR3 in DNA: TGTGCCAGTAGGCTAACAGGGGCTAATCAGCCCCAGCATTTT. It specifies CASRLTGANQPQHF.

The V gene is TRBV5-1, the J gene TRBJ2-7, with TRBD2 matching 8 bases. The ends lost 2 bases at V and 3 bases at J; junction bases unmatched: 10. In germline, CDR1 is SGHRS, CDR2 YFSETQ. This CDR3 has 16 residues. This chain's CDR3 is CASSFGRGGINYEQYF. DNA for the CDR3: TGCGCCAGCAGCTTCGGCCGCGGGGGGATCAACTACGAGCAGTACTTC.

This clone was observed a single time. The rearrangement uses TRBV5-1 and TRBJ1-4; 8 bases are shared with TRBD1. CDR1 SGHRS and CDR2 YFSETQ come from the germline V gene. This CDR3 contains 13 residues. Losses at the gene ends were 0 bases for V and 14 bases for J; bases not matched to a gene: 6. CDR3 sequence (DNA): TGCGCCAGCAGCTTGGAATTAGGGGACAGGCTGTTTTTT. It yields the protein CASSLELGDRLFF.

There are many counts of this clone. CDR3 DNA: TGCAGCGTTGAAGACGCGGACAGCTATGCAACTAATGAAAAACTGTTTTTT. It translates to CSVEDADSYATNEKLFF. This sequence joins TRBV29-1 and TRBJ1-4; D perhaps matches TRBD1 (6 bases). The CDR3 length is 17 residues. Deletions cut 0 bases from V and 0 bases from J, with 14 bases between. Per germline, CDR1 SQVTM and CDR2 ANQGSEA.

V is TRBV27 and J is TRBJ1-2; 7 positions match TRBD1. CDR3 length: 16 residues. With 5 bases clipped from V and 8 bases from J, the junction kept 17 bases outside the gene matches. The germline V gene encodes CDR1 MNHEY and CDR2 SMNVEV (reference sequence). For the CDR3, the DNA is TGTGCCAGCAGTCGGACAGGACAGGCTTTATTCGACGGCTACACCTTC. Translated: CASSRTGQALFDGYTF.

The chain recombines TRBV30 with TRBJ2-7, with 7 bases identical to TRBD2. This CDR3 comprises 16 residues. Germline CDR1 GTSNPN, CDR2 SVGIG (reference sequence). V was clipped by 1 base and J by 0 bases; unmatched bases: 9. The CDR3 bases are TGTGCCTGGAGTGCCCCTCGGCGGGAGAACTCCTACGAGCAGTACTTC. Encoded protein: CAWSAPRRENSYEQYF.

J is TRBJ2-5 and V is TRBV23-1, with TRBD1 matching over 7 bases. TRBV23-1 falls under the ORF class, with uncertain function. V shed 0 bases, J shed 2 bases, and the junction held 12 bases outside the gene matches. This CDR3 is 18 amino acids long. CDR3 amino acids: CASSQSGRGYGWQETQYF. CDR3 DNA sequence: TGCGCCAGCAGTCAATCGGGCAGGGGGTATGGTTGGCAAGAGACCCAGTACTTC.

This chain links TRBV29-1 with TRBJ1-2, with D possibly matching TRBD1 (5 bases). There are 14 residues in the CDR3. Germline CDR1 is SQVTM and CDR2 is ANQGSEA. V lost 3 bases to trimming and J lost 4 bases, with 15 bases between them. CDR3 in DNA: TGCAGCGTTGAGGAGGGGCCGGGTGGCTATGGCTACACCTTC. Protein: CSVEEGPGGYGYTF.

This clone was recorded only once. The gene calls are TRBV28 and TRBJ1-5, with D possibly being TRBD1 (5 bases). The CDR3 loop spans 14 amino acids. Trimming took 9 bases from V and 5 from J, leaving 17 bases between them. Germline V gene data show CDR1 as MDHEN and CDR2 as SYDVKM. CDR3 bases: TGTGCCAGTAAGAACTTCAGGGCCTATCAGCCCCAGCATTTT. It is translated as CASKNFRAYQPQHF.